A selection of T cell receptor beta chains follows, all from one sample in a study of blood T cell repertoires in COVID-19. Produced via immunoSEQ multiplex PCR; TCRdb's table is partial and in-frame only. Among hundreds of thousands of clones listed, over 75% were seen once. Specimen: PBMCs or T cells enriched from blood (not recorded which). The source is a man between 35 and 55 years old who had recovered from COVID-19. Each CDR3 is given with its conserved first and last residue. The order of the fields is CDR3 protein, CDR3 DNA, J gene, clone size, V gene, D gene. D genes are given only for firm matches. Not every row has a clone size; where given, it reads once, few, many or a size class.

CDR3 protein: CASSPPSLPNEQFF
CDR3 DNA: TGTGCCAGCTCACCACCGTCGCTACCGAATGAGCAGTTCTTC
J gene: TRBJ2-1
clone size: NA
V gene: TRBV18
D gene: NA

CDR3 protein: CASSLKQGSRLGYTF
CDR3 DNA: TGTGCCAGCAGCCTTAAACAGGGGAGTCGGCTGGGCTACACCTTC
J gene: TRBJ1-2
clone size: once
V gene: TRBV5-5
D gene: TRBD1

CDR3 protein: CASSTGQRGADTQYF
CDR3 DNA: TGTGCCAGCAGCACGGGACAGCGAGGGGCAGATACGCAGTATTTT
J gene: TRBJ2-3
clone size: NA
V gene: TRBV11-3
D gene: TRBD1

CDR3 protein: CASSQDRGTVWREQYF
CDR3 DNA: TGCGCCAGCAGTCAGGACAGGGGAACGGTCTGGCGGGAGCAGTACTTC
J gene: TRBJ2-7
clone size: few
V gene: TRBV5-1
D gene: TRBD1

CDR3 protein: CASSFRRDGSYEQYF
CDR3 DNA: TGTGCCAGCAGCTTTCGGCGGGACGGCTCCTACGAGCAGTACTTC
J gene: TRBJ2-7
clone size: NA
V gene: TRBV27
D gene: NA

CDR3 protein: CASSLVVGLGNQPQHF
CDR3 DNA: TGTGCCAGCAGCTTGGTTGTGGGGCTCGGCAATCAGCCCCAGCATTTT
J gene: TRBJ1-5
clone size: NA
V gene: TRBV5-5
D gene: NA

CDR3 protein: CASGLATDRDTEAFF
CDR3 DNA: TGTGCTAGTGGTTTGGCGACCGACAGAGACACTGAAGCTTTCTTT
J gene: TRBJ1-1
clone size: NA
V gene: TRBV12-5
D gene: NA

CDR3 protein: CASTLGPGGETDTQYF
CDR3 DNA: TGTGCCAGCACCCTGGGGCCAGGGGGCGAGACAGATACGCAGTATTTT
J gene: TRBJ2-3
clone size: NA
V gene: TRBV5-4
D gene: TRBD1

CDR3 protein: CASSLGVGRATNYGYTF
CDR3 DNA: TGTGCCAGCAGCTTAGGTGTGGGCAGAGCTACTAACTATGGCTACACCTTC
J gene: TRBJ1-2
clone size: NA
V gene: TRBV7-2
D gene: NA

CDR3 protein: CASSQLNREGYTF
CDR3 DNA: TGTGCCAGCAGCCAACTAAACCGGGAGGGCTACACCTTC
J gene: TRBJ1-2
clone size: NA
V gene: TRBV4-2
D gene: NA

CDR3 protein: CATSRAPTGGEKLFF
CDR3 DNA: TGTGCCACCAGCAGAGCCCCCACAGGGGGTGAAAAACTGTTTTTT
J gene: TRBJ1-4
clone size: NA
V gene: TRBV15
D gene: TRBD1

CDR3 protein: CASREDRGPGDTQYF
CDR3 DNA: TGTGCCAGCAGAGAGGACAGGGGCCCGGGAGATACGCAGTATTTT
J gene: TRBJ2-3
clone size: NA
V gene: TRBV28
D gene: TRBD1

CDR3 protein: CASSQVVTGGLVNEQFF
CDR3 DNA: TGTGCCAGCAGCCAAGTGGTAACGGGGGGGCTAGTAAATGAGCAGTTCTTC
J gene: TRBJ2-1
clone size: NA
V gene: TRBV3-1/TRBV3-2
D gene: TRBD2

CDR3 protein: CASRGTARRYGYTF
CDR3 DNA: TGTGCCAGCAGGGGGACAGCGAGACGTTATGGCTACACCTTC
J gene: TRBJ1-2
clone size: NA
V gene: TRBV28
D gene: TRBD1

CDR3 protein: CASSYAGTGIVGGNTIYF
CDR3 DNA: TGTGCCAGCAGCTACGCCGGGACAGGGATTGTGGGGGGAAACACCATATATTTT
J gene: TRBJ1-3
clone size: NA
V gene: TRBV5-4
D gene: TRBD1

CDR3 protein: CASSPRAGGTGELFF
CDR3 DNA: TGTGCCAGCAGCCCCAGAGCGGGAGGGACCGGGGAGCTGTTTTTT
J gene: TRBJ2-2
clone size: NA
V gene: TRBV27
D gene: TRBD2

CDR3 protein: CASSRGGNQPQHF
CDR3 DNA: TGTGCCAGCAGTAGGGGTGGCAATCAGCCCCAGCATTTT
J gene: TRBJ1-5
clone size: NA
V gene: TRBV11-2
D gene: NA

CDR3 protein: CASSLFGSRNEQYF
CDR3 DNA: TGTGCCAGCAGCTTATTCGGGTCGAGAAACGAGCAGTACTTC
J gene: TRBJ2-7
clone size: NA
V gene: TRBV7-2
D gene: NA

CDR3 protein: CASSHRVRNTIYF
CDR3 DNA: TGTGCCAGCAGCCACAGGGTCCGAAACACCATATATTTT
J gene: TRBJ1-3
clone size: NA
V gene: TRBV5-6
D gene: NA

CDR3 protein: CASSRVEGYTF
CDR3 DNA: TGTGCCAGCAGCCGGGTGGAGGGCTACACCTTC
J gene: TRBJ1-2
clone size: NA
V gene: TRBV7-9
D gene: NA

CDR3 protein: CASSPPGQGADGYTF
CDR3 DNA: TGTGCCAGCTCACCACCTGGACAGGGGGCGGATGGCTACACCTTC
J gene: TRBJ1-2
clone size: NA
V gene: TRBV18
D gene: TRBD1

CDR3 protein: CSASPQGVKYEQYF
CDR3 DNA: TGCAGTGCTAGTCCCCAGGGGGTCAAGTACGAGCAGTACTTC
J gene: TRBJ2-7
clone size: NA
V gene: TRBV20-1
D gene: TRBD1

CDR3 protein: CASSLSSGLAGLYNEQFF
CDR3 DNA: TGTGCCAGCAGCTTGTCCTCGGGACTAGCGGGACTCTACAATGAGCAGTTCTTC
J gene: TRBJ2-1
clone size: once
V gene: TRBV5-8
D gene: TRBD2

CDR3 protein: CASSLNSGTGELFF
CDR3 DNA: TGTGCCAGCAGCTTAAACAGTGGGACCGGGGAGCTGTTTTTT
J gene: TRBJ2-2
clone size: NA
V gene: TRBV7-2
D gene: NA

CDR3 protein: CASSEGLAGAGMDEQYF
CDR3 DNA: TGCGCCAGCAGCGAGGGACTAGCGGGAGCCGGGATGGACGAGCAGTACTTC
J gene: TRBJ2-7
clone size: NA
V gene: TRBV5-1
D gene: TRBD2

CDR3 protein: CASSPPGGSYNEQFF
CDR3 DNA: TGTGCCAGCTCACCCCCGGGGGGATCCTACAATGAGCAGTTCTTC
J gene: TRBJ2-1
clone size: few
V gene: TRBV18
D gene: TRBD2

CDR3 protein: CASSQDRTGDSGYGYTF
CDR3 DNA: TGCGCCAGCAGCCAAGATCGGACAGGGGATAGTGGCTATGGCTACACCTTC
J gene: TRBJ1-2
clone size: few
V gene: TRBV4-3
D gene: TRBD1

CDR3 protein: CASSLITGYGNTIYF
CDR3 DNA: TGTGCCAGCAGCTTGATCACAGGCTACGGAAACACCATATATTTT
J gene: TRBJ1-3
clone size: NA
V gene: TRBV5-6
D gene: NA

CDR3 protein: CASSQTSGNQPQHF
CDR3 DNA: TGTGCCAGCAGCCAGACATCGGGCAATCAGCCCCAGCATTTT
J gene: TRBJ1-5
clone size: few
V gene: TRBV2
D gene: NA

CDR3 protein: CASRPRDRSRFTF
CDR3 DNA: TGTGCCAGCAGACCCCGGGACAGGTCGCGGTTCACCTTC
J gene: TRBJ1-2
clone size: NA
V gene: TRBV6-4
D gene: TRBD1

CDR3 protein: CASSLQDTQAFF
CDR3 DNA: TGTGCCAGCAGTCTCCAAGACACCCAAGCTTTCTTT
J gene: TRBJ1-1
clone size: NA
V gene: TRBV7-9
D gene: NA

CDR3 protein: CASSYSPDRGSYEQYF
CDR3 DNA: TGTGCCAGCAGTTACTCACCGGACAGGGGCTCCTACGAGCAGTACTTC
J gene: TRBJ2-7
clone size: NA
V gene: TRBV6-5
D gene: TRBD1

CDR3 protein: CASSHRGQHGNTIYF
CDR3 DNA: TGTGCCAGCAGCCACAGGGGGCAGCATGGAAACACCATATATTTT
J gene: TRBJ1-3
clone size: NA
V gene: TRBV7-3
D gene: TRBD1

CDR3 protein: CASSFGQGTTFF
CDR3 DNA: NA
J gene: TRBJ1-1
clone size: NA
V gene: TRBV5-6
D gene: NA

CDR3 protein: CASSYSQGPEVDNEQFF
CDR3 DNA: TGTGCCAGCAGTTACTCTCAGGGGCCAGAAGTCGACAATGAGCAGTTCTTC
J gene: TRBJ2-1
clone size: NA
V gene: TRBV6-8
D gene: NA

CDR3 protein: CASSLWGGANYGYTF
CDR3 DNA: TGTGCCAGCAGCTTATGGGGCGGCGCTAACTATGGCTACACCTTC
J gene: TRBJ1-2
clone size: NA
V gene: TRBV11-2
D gene: NA

CDR3 protein: CASSTTRQGTGSPLHF
CDR3 DNA: TGTGCCAGCAGCACAACCCGACAGGGGACGGGTTCACCCCTCCACTTT
J gene: TRBJ1-6
clone size: NA
V gene: TRBV7-9
D gene: TRBD1

CDR3 protein: CASGQAQRGQPQHF
CDR3 DNA: TGTGCCAGTGGACAGGCCCAACGAGGCCAGCCCCAGCATTTT
J gene: TRBJ1-5
clone size: NA
V gene: TRBV2
D gene: TRBD1

CDR3 protein: CASSQEGATGTGVYF
CDR3 DNA: TGCGCCAGCAGCCAAGAAGGGGCTACCGGGACAGGGGTGTACTTC
J gene: TRBJ2-7
clone size: NA
V gene: TRBV4-1
D gene: TRBD1

CDR3 protein: CASSPPVEEETQYF
CDR3 DNA: TGTGCCAGCTCACCACCGGTAGAAGAAGAGACCCAGTACTTC
J gene: TRBJ2-5
clone size: NA
V gene: TRBV18
D gene: NA

CDR3 protein: CASNPGQNTEAFF
CDR3 DNA: TGTGCCAGCAACCCCGGACAGAACACTGAAGCTTTCTTT
J gene: TRBJ1-1
clone size: once
V gene: TRBV6-2/TRBV6-3
D gene: NA

CDR3 protein: CASTTLAPAGGGDTQYF
CDR3 DNA: TGTGCCAGCACCACCCTCGCCCCAGCGGGGGGGGGTGATACGCAGTATTTT
J gene: TRBJ2-3
clone size: NA
V gene: TRBV7-9
D gene: TRBD2

CDR3 protein: CSVREQGDRTEAFF
CDR3 DNA: TGCAGCGTCCGGGAACAGGGGGATCGCACTGAAGCTTTCTTT
J gene: TRBJ1-1
clone size: NA
V gene: TRBV29-1
D gene: TRBD1

CDR3 protein: CASSIRGNTEAFF
CDR3 DNA: TGTGCCAGTAGTATAAGAGGGAACACTGAAGCTTTCTTT
J gene: TRBJ1-1
clone size: NA
V gene: TRBV19
D gene: NA

CDR3 protein: CASSLYGGSYEQYF
CDR3 DNA: TGCGCCAGCAGCTTGTACGGGGGATCCTACGAGCAGTACTTC
J gene: TRBJ2-7
clone size: NA
V gene: TRBV5-1
D gene: NA

CDR3 protein: CASSTGTERGYTF
CDR3 DNA: TGTGCCAGCAGCACTGGGACAGAGCGTGGCTACACCTTC
J gene: TRBJ1-2
clone size: NA
V gene: TRBV6-5
D gene: TRBD1

CDR3 protein: CASSRDRGTDTQYF
CDR3 DNA: TGTGCCAGCAGCCGGGACAGGGGGACAGATACGCAGTATTTT
J gene: TRBJ2-3
clone size: NA
V gene: TRBV7-9
D gene: TRBD1

CDR3 protein: CASSSLPGQGYEQYF
CDR3 DNA: TGTGCCAGCAGCTCACTCCCGGGACAGGGCTACGAGCAGTACTTC
J gene: TRBJ2-7
clone size: NA
V gene: TRBV7-2
D gene: TRBD1

CDR3 protein: CASSQAGTTRGYNSPLHF
CDR3 DNA: TGCGCCAGCAGCCAAGCTGGGACAACCAGGGGATATAATTCACCCCTCCACTTT
J gene: TRBJ1-6
clone size: NA
V gene: TRBV4-1
D gene: NA

CDR3 protein: CASYSLGGAGETQYF
CDR3 DNA: TGCGCCAGCTATAGCCTCGGAGGGGCTGGGGAGACCCAGTACTTC
J gene: TRBJ2-5
clone size: NA
V gene: TRBV5-1
D gene: NA

CDR3 protein: CATSRGMNEKLFF
CDR3 DNA: TGTGCCACCAGCAGGGGCATGAATGAAAAACTGTTTTTT
J gene: TRBJ1-4
clone size: NA
V gene: TRBV15
D gene: NA

CDR3 protein: CASSIPGLAGRYEQYF
CDR3 DNA: TGTGCCAGTAGTATTCCAGGACTAGCGGGCCGCTACGAGCAGTACTTC
J gene: TRBJ2-7
clone size: NA
V gene: TRBV19
D gene: TRBD2

CDR3 protein: CAWSAGLTRGYTF
CDR3 DNA: TGTGCCTGGAGTGCGGGACTGACTAGAGGCTACACCTTC
J gene: TRBJ1-2
clone size: NA
V gene: TRBV30
D gene: NA

CDR3 protein: CATSDLGQGVDEQFF
CDR3 DNA: TGTGCCACCAGTGATTTGGGTCAGGGTGTTGATGAGCAGTTCTTC
J gene: TRBJ2-1
clone size: NA
V gene: TRBV24-1
D gene: NA

CDR3 protein: CASRPTGTGANVLTF
CDR3 DNA: TGTGCCAGCAGACCAACAGGGACTGGGGCCAACGTCCTGACTTTC
J gene: TRBJ2-6
clone size: NA
V gene: TRBV28
D gene: NA